This is a list of T cell receptor beta chains from one sample in a study of blood T cells in healthy people across ages. MiXCR, run by TCRdb on the 5' RACE reads, gives a single entry per CDR3 protein. The sample has roughly 2 million distinct CDR3 sequences, about 49% seen once. Sequencing used blood. Receptors were obtained from a woman aged 40-49 years in good health. CDR3s include the opening cysteine and the closing phenylalanine or tryptophan. The D gene is left open where the match is weak. Clone size is given for some rows only: seen once, a few or many times, or a class if the clone is expanded.

v_gene,j_gene,abundance,d_gene,CDR3nt,CDR3aa
TRBV24-1,TRBJ2-7,few,NA,TGTGCCACCAGCGAGAGGGGTCTGGGGGAGCAGTACTTC,CATSERGLGEQYF
TRBV5-1,TRBJ1-2,few,NA,TGCGCCAGCAGCTTGAAAAACCAGGGTTATAACTATGGCTACACCTTC,CASSLKNQGYNYGYTF
TRBV5-1,TRBJ2-7,NA,NA,TGCGCCAGCACCAACCTCGGGGACCCCTACCGCGACGAGCAGTACTTC,CASTNLGDPYRDEQYF
TRBV11-2,TRBJ2-6,few,NA,TGTGCCAGCAGCGGAAGCAGGTTTGGGGCCAACGTCCTGACTTTC,CASSGSRFGANVLTF
TRBV10-3,TRBJ1-1,NA,TRBD1,TGTGCCATCAGGAGTCCGACAGGGCTCAAAGGGGACACTGAAGCTTTCTTT,CAIRSPTGLKGDTEAFF
TRBV13,TRBJ1-4,NA,NA,TGTGCCAGCAGCTACAGGCTTCCTAATGAAAAACTGTTTTTT,CASSYRLPNEKLFF
TRBV20-1,TRBJ2-5,few,NA,TGCAGTGCTAGCTTTCGGGGGAGGGAGACCCAGTACTTC,CSASFRGRETQYF
TRBV20-1,TRBJ2-1,NA,NA,TGCAGTGCCCGGGTCTGGGGCGGGGCGCCAGGGAATGAGCAGTTCTTC,CSARVWGGAPGNEQFF
TRBV29-1,TRBJ2-3,NA,TRBD2,TGCAGCGTTACGGATTGGGGACTAGCGGCAGATACGCAGTATTTT,CSVTDWGLAADTQYF
TRBV6-5,TRBJ2-1,few,NA,TGTGCCAGCAGTTTCCGATTTTTTGAGCAGTTCTTC,CASSFRFFEQFF
TRBV4-2,TRBJ1-5,NA,NA,TGTGCCAGCAGCCAAGAGAGAATAGGGAATCAGCCCCAGCATTTT,CASSQERIGNQPQHF
TRBV28,TRBJ2-7,NA,TRBD2,TGTGCCAGCGGTTTACTAGCGGGGGGGAACTACGAGCAGTACTTC,CASGLLAGGNYEQYF
TRBV3-1,TRBJ2-3,NA,TRBD2,TGTGCCAGCGCCCCGGGGCTAGCGGGGGGACAAGATACGCAGTATTTT,CASAPGLAGGQDTQYF
TRBV11-2,TRBJ2-1,NA,TRBD2,TGTGCCGGCAGCCACGTGGCGGGGGGGCCCAATGAGCAGTTCTTC,CAGSHVAGGPNEQFF
TRBV12-3/TRBV12-4,TRBJ2-1,NA,TRBD2,TGTGCCAGCAGTCAAGGACTAGCGGCAAGCAATGAGCAGTTCTTC,CASSQGLAASNEQFF
TRBV6-5,TRBJ2-7,few,NA,TGTGCCAGCAGTTACTCGGGGGACGCCTCCTACGAGCAGTACTTC,CASSYSGDASYEQYF
TRBV12-3/TRBV12-4,TRBJ2-3,NA,TRBD2,TGTGCCAGCATGGGTAGCGGGACCCGCACAGATACGCAGTATTTT,CASMGSGTRTDTQYF
TRBV12-3/TRBV12-4,TRBJ2-1,few,TRBD2,TGTGCCAGCAGGCCTCTACTAGCGGGGTTCCTGTTCTTC,CASRPLLAGFLFF
TRBV28,TRBJ2-5,NA,NA,TGTGCCAGCAGTCTCTTAAGGCAAGAGACCCAGTACTTC,CASSLLRQETQYF
TRBV6-5,TRBJ2-1,few,NA,TGTGCCAGCAGTTACGTGGGCTCCTACAATGAGCAGTTCTTC,CASSYVGSYNEQFF
TRBV6-6,TRBJ1-4,NA,TRBD1,TGTGCCAGCAGTTCCTATACAGGGGATGAAAAACTGTTTTTT,CASSSYTGDEKLFF
TRBV2,TRBJ2-3,NA,TRBD2,TGTGCCAGCTGGGGGGGGGCTAGCGGGGGGAAGGTCACAGATACGCAGTATTTT,CASWGGASGGKVTDTQYF
TRBV6-2/TRBV6-3,TRBJ1-6,few,NA,TGTGCCAGCAGTTACTATCGTCGCAGGGTGGATAATTCACCCCTCCACTTT,CASSYYRRRVDNSPLHF
TRBV6-6,TRBJ1-1,once,NA,TGTGCCAGCAATGAGGGGTGGAGGAACACTGAGGCTTTCTTT,CASNEGWRNTEAFF
TRBV6-5,TRBJ1-2,NA,NA,TGTGCCAGCAGTTCTAGGGCCTCCGCCGGTGGCTACACCTTC,CASSSRASAGGYTF
TRBV28,TRBJ1-2,NA,TRBD1,TGTGCCAGCAGCCCCCCACAGGGGGCTTATGGCTACACCTTC,CASSPPQGAYGYTF
TRBV29-1,TRBJ1-2,NA,TRBD1,TGCAGCGTTGGAGGGACAGGGTCCTACTATGGCTACACCTTC,CSVGGTGSYYGYTF
TRBV24-1,TRBJ2-1,few,NA,TGTGCCACCAGTGATTTAGGGATCGGTGAGCAGTTCTTC,CATSDLGIGEQFF
TRBV11-2,TRBJ2-1,NA,TRBD2,TGTGCCAGCAGAACCCTGACTAGCGGGGCTAATGAGCAGTTCTTC,CASRTLTSGANEQFF
TRBV3-1,TRBJ1-1,NA,TRBD1,TGTGCCAGCAGCCACAGGGGGCCTGAAGCTTTCTTT,CASSHRGPEAFF
TRBV11-2,TRBJ1-2,NA,NA,TGTGCCAGCAGCAGGGGGACACCCATTGGCTACACCTTC,CASSRGTPIGYTF
TRBV6-5,TRBJ2-1,NA,NA,TGTGCCAGCAGGGAGGGGGGTTCCTACAATGAGCAGTTCTTC,CASREGGSYNEQFF
TRBV15,TRBJ2-5,NA,TRBD1,TGTGCCACCAGCAGAGTTAGGGCTATCCAGGGGGTGGATGAGCAGTACTTC,CATSRVRAIQGVDEQYF
TRBV6-6,TRBJ2-5,NA,NA,TGTGCCAGCAGTTCCGAGGGGCAGGAGGAGACCCAGTACTTC,CASSSEGQEETQYF
TRBV4-3,TRBJ2-5,few,NA,TGCGCCAGCAGCCAGCAAGCGCGCCCCAAAAAGTCACTCCAAGAGACCCAGTACTTC,CASSQQARPKKSLQETQYF
TRBV6-6,TRBJ1-2,NA,NA,TGTGCCAGCAGTTACCGTGACAGATCCTCTAACTATGGCTACACCTTC,CASSYRDRSSNYGYTF
TRBV29-1,TRBJ2-3,NA,TRBD2,TGCAGCGTTTTCGGGGGGGGCACAGATACGCAGTATTTT,CSVFGGGTDTQYF
TRBV4-3,TRBJ2-3,NA,TRBD2,TGCGCCAGCAGCCAAGATGGGACCGGCGGGGGGGCATCAGATACGCAGTATTTT,CASSQDGTGGGASDTQYF
TRBV25-1,TRBJ1-6,NA,NA,TGTGCCAGCAGTGAAGAGAATCATGCGTGGAATTCACCCCTCCACTTT,CASSEENHAWNSPLHF
TRBV7-9,TRBJ2-7,NA,TRBD1,TGTGCCAGCAGCTCGCCGACAGGGGAAACCTACGAGCAGTACTTC,CASSSPTGETYEQYF
TRBV20-1,TRBJ2-3,few,TRBD2,TGCAGTGCTAACCCGACTAGCGGATACACAGATACGCAGTATTTT,CSANPTSGYTDTQYF
TRBV7-2,TRBJ2-3,NA,TRBD2,TGTGCCAGCAGACTACTAGCGGGGGGGATAGATACGCAGTATTTT,CASRLLAGGIDTQYF
TRBV4-2,TRBJ2-1,few,TRBD2,TGTGCCAGCAGCCAAGATCTCGGGACTAGTGTAAATGAGCAGTTCTTC,CASSQDLGTSVNEQFF
TRBV20-1,TRBJ2-3,NA,NA,TGCAGTGTACCCTGGGTATTCACAGATACGCAGTATTTT,CSVPWVFTDTQYF
TRBV4-1,TRBJ2-7,NA,NA,TGCGCCAGCAGCCAAGGCTGGATGGGAGAGCAGTACTTC,CASSQGWMGEQYF
TRBV6-2/TRBV6-3,TRBJ2-1,few,TRBD2,TGTGCCAGCAGGGAGACTAGCGTGGATACGTGGTTCTTC,CASRETSVDTWFF
TRBV6-2/TRBV6-3,TRBJ2-7,NA,NA,TGTGCCAGCAGCAAAACTAGCTCCTACGAGCAGTACTTC,CASSKTSSYEQYF
TRBV12-3/TRBV12-4,TRBJ2-6,few,TRBD1,TGTGCCAGCAGAGGACCCCAGGGGGCTGGGGCCAACGTCCTGACTTTC,CASRGPQGAGANVLTF
TRBV10-3,TRBJ2-1,NA,TRBD2,TGTGCCATCAGTGAGTCGAAATCGGGCGGGGGTAATGAGCAGTTCTTC,CAISESKSGGGNEQFF
TRBV15,TRBJ1-4,NA,NA,TGTGCCACCAGCAGAGATGCAGGGAATGAAAAACTGTTTTTT,CATSRDAGNEKLFF
TRBV12-3/TRBV12-4,TRBJ2-3,NA,NA,TGTGCCAGCAGTTTTTTAGGGGGGCGCACAGATACGCGGTATTTT,CASSFLGGRTDTRYF
TRBV4-3,TRBJ2-7,NA,NA,TGCGCCAGCAGCCAAGATCTGGGGGGTCGGTCGGACGAGCAGTACTTC,CASSQDLGGRSDEQYF
TRBV7-2,TRBJ1-1,NA,TRBD1,TGTGCCAGCAGCTTAAACCCCGGGGGCAGGGGGAGTGGCACTGAAGCTTTCTTT,CASSLNPGGRGSGTEAFF
TRBV7-2,TRBJ1-5,NA,NA,TGTGCCAGCAGCTTAGGCAGGCTGAGCAATCAGCCCCAGCATTTT,CASSLGRLSNQPQHF
TRBV4-1,TRBJ2-7,NA,NA,TGCGCCAGCAGCCAAGTAAGTTACGGGGCCGAGCAGTACTTC,CASSQVSYGAEQYF
TRBV4-3,TRBJ2-3,NA,NA,TGCGCCAGCAGCCAAGATAAGTTAGGTTTCGATACGCAGTATTTT,CASSQDKLGFDTQYF
TRBV7-9,TRBJ1-1,NA,NA,TGTGCCAGCAACTCCGGGGGTAGCACTGAAGCTTTCTTT,CASNSGGSTEAFF
TRBV20-1,TRBJ1-1,NA,TRBD1,TGCAGTGCTAGAGATCCAGGGGGCGGCACTGAAGCTTTCTTT,CSARDPGGGTEAFF
TRBV5-1,TRBJ1-5,many,TRBD1,TGTGCCAGCAGCTTGACAGGGAATCAGCCCCAGCATTTT,CASSLTGNQPQHF
TRBV5-1,TRBJ2-1,NA,NA,TGCGCCAGCTGCCCACCGAACGGCGAGCAGTTCTTC,CASCPPNGEQFF